These 14 T cell receptor beta chains were sequenced from one sample in a study of T cells after yellow fever vaccination. TCRdb recomputed calls from the 5' RACE reads with MiXCR, one row per CDR3 protein. The sample consists of hundreds of thousands of distinct CDR3 sequences, 15% to 20% of them appearing once. The starting material was PBMCs, obtained 15 days after the yellow fever booster vaccination. Source of these receptors: a man younger than 45 who received the YFV17D yellow fever vaccine.

The CDR3 DNA reads as TGTGCCAGCAGCTTAGTTGTGTCTCTAGCGGGAGAAGAGCAGTTCTTC. Residues: CASSLVVSLAGEEQFF. The chain employs TRBV11-1 and TRBJ2-1; 10 bases align to TRBD2. This CDR3 is built from 16 residues. Germline V gene sequence: CDR1 SGHAT, CDR2 FQDESV (reference sequence). The ends lost 1 base at V and 10 bases at J; junction bases unmatched: 10.

This clonotype was counted a few times. The chain combines TRBV5-1 with TRBJ2-1, with 8 bases fitting TRBD1. This CDR3 has 14 amino acids. J gave up 6 bases and V 2 bases, and 4 bases lay outside the gene matches. Germline V gene sequence: CDR1 SGHRS, CDR2 YFSETQ. This CDR3 reads CASSFSDRGNEQFF. DNA of the CDR3: TGCGCCAGCAGCTTCAGTGACAGGGGCAATGAGCAGTTCTTC.

The rearrangement links TRBV20-1 to TRBJ2-4, with D possibly matching TRBD2 (5 bases). The CDR3 runs to 13 residues. From germline, CDR1 is DFQATT and CDR2 SNEGSKA (reference sequence). Trimming cost V 4 bases and J 0 bases, with 7 bases left between them. The CDR3 sequence is CSATRGAKNIQYF. In DNA form, the CDR3 reads TGCAGTGCTACTCGGGGAGCCAAAAACATTCAGTACTTC.

The V call is TRBV12-3 or TRBV12-4, the J call TRBJ2-3; perhaps TRBD2 as D (6 bases). V was shortened by 9 bases and J by 2 bases, with 15 bases between the two germline ends. The CDR3 is made up of 14 amino acids. CDR3: CARHLGGATDTQYF. CDR3 nucleotide sequence: TGTGCCAGGCATCTGGGGGGAGCCACAGATACGCAGTATTTT.

V gene TRBV7-8 combines with J gene TRBJ2-3, with D possibly being TRBD1 (5 bases). The CDR3 extends over 14 amino acids. Germline lookup yields CDR1 SGHVS and CDR2 FQNEAQ. Trimming pared 7 bases from V and 2 bases from J, leaving 13 bases between. The CDR3 region is CASKSYRITDTQYF. DNA for the CDR3: TGTGCCAGCAAGAGCTACAGGATCACAGATACGCAGTATTTT.

The chain is built from TRBV21-1 and TRBJ1-1. TRBV21-1 constitutes a pseudogene. The CDR3 length is 15 residues. The CDR3 here is CASSKGRGSNTEAFF. The CDR3 DNA reads TGTGCCAGCAGCAAAGGGCGAGGCAGTAACACTGAAGCTTTCTTT.

This clonotype was detected a few times. The gene calls are TRBV28 and TRBJ1-1; TRBD1 matches at 7 bases. The CDR3 has 13 amino acids. Per the germline V gene, CDR1 is MDHEN and CDR2 is SYDVKM. With 7 bases clipped from V and 5 bases from J, the junction kept 7 bases outside the gene matches. The CDR3 sequence is CASNKQGRTEAFF. CDR3 coding DNA: TGTGCCAGCAACAAACAGGGGAGGACTGAAGCTTTCTTT. Full variable domain (remainder filled in from reference TRBV28 and TRBJ1-1): DVKVTQSSRYLVKRTGEKVFLECVQDMDHENMFWYRQDPGLGLRLIYFSYDVKMKEKGDIPEGYSVSREKKERFSLILESASTNQTSMYLCASNKQGRTEAFFGQGTRLTVV.

This chain links TRBV6-2 or TRBV6-3 with TRBJ2-2; unclear D gene. Trimming pared 7 bases from V and 4 bases from J, leaving 13 bases between. Germline lookup yields CDR1 MNHEY and CDR2 SVGEGT. The CDR3 runs to 14 residues. The CDR3 region has the DNA TGTGCCAGCATCCAGGCCCTATTCACCGGGGAGCTGTTTTTT. It yields the protein CASIQALFTGELFF.

This clonotype was counted ten times or more. V is TRBV29-1 and J is TRBJ1-3; 7 nucleotides match TRBD1. From germline, CDR1 is SQVTM and CDR2 ANQGSEA. There are 12 residues in the CDR3. J was trimmed by 4 bases and V by 7 bases; bases with no gene match: 4. CDR3 sequence (DNA): TGCAGCGCGACAGGGCACGGAAACACCATATATTTT. This sequence encodes CSATGHGNTIYF.

The sample holds a few counts of this clonotype. The chain employs TRBV4-3 and TRBJ2-7, with D unresolved. The ends were cut back, 3 bases at V and 0 bases at J, with 15 bases in the middle. Germline V gene sequence: CDR1 LGHNA, CDR2 YSLEER. CDR3 size: 16 residues. DNA of the CDR3: TGCGCCAGCAGCCAGAATTGGGGTGGTAGCTCCTACGAGCAGTACTTC. Its translation is CASSQNWGGSSYEQYF.

V and J are TRBV25-1 and TRBJ2-1, with 13 bases identical to TRBD2. This CDR3 spans 16 amino acids. Germline V gene lookup returns CDR1 MGHDK and CDR2 SYGVNS. Trimming at V came to 4 bases and at J to 10 bases, leaving 10 bases not matched to a gene. This CDR3 is CASSGPGLAGVGEQFF. CDR3 nucleotides: TGTGCCAGCAGTGGCCCCGGACTAGCGGGAGTAGGGGAGCAGTTCTTC.

This clonotype was seen a few times. The V and J genes are TRBV7-8 and TRBJ2-7; D is tentatively TRBD1 or TRBD2 (5 bases each). In germline, CDR1 is SGHVS, CDR2 FQNEAQ. Trimming cost V 4 bases and J 3 bases, with 16 bases left between them. The CDR3 length is 15 residues. CDR3 nucleotides: TGTGCCAGCAGCTCCATCCGGGACGCTGACTACGAGCAGTACTTC. Translation gives CASSSIRDADYEQYF. Looking up the rest from reference TRBV7-8 and TRBJ2-7 gives the full variable domain: GAGVSQSPRYKVAKRGQDVALRCDPISGHVSLFWYQQALGQGPEFLTYFQNEAQLDKSGLPSDRFFAERPEGSVSTLKIQRTQQEDSAVYLCASSSIRDADYEQYFGPGTRLTVT.

This clonotype has just a few counts. The chain is built from TRBV7-3 and TRBJ2-1; 12 bases agree with TRBD2. V dropped 5 bases and J dropped 4; count of bases not matched to a gene: 15. The CDR3 is 19 amino acids. Germline V lookup: CDR1 SGHTA, CDR2 FQGTGA. CDR3 nucleotide sequence: TGTGCCAGCAGCGTTGGTTTAGTTCGGACTAGCGGGAAATACAATGAGCAGTTCTTC. Its translation is CASSVGLVRTSGKYNEQFF. Together with reference TRBV7-3 and TRBJ2-1, the CDR3 gives the full variable domain: GAGVSQTPSNKVTEKGKYVELRCDPISGHTALYWYRQSLGQGPEFLIYFQGTGAADDSGLPNDRFFAVRPEGSVSTLKIQRTERGDSAVYLCASSVGLVRTSGKYNEQFFGPGTRLTVL.

The chain links TRBV11-3 to TRBJ2-1, with D possibly TRBD2 on 5 matching bases. Germline-derived CDR1 and CDR2 are SGHNT and YENEEA. There are 14 residues in the CDR3. V was shortened by 4 bases and J by 8 bases, with 15 bases between the two germline ends. As DNA, the CDR3 is TGTGCCAGCAGCTCCAGCGGCTTCAAGGATGAGCAGTTCTTC. Its protein is CASSSSGFKDEQFF.